This T cell receptor (beta chain) originates from a study of blood T cell repertoires in COVID-19. V lost 0 bases and J lost 5; bases outside the gene matches: 5. Germline V gene sequence: CDR1 SGHRS, CDR2 YFSETQ. The CDR3 loop spans 15 amino acids. Methods used by the authors: Reference gene primer amplification gave nucleated cell count estimates. Profiled with immunoSEQ multiplex PCR; TCRdb holds only in-frame clones, not every one. That table is the source of V, J and clone size, and D and trimming were worked out from the DNA. The sample shows 93,000 or so clones, roughly 85% of them seen only once. In its sample, this clone was seen once.

The chain recombines TRBV5-1 with TRBJ2-1, with 7 bases matching TRBD2. Sequencing input: peripheral blood. This TCR derives from a man in his fifties in a cohort sampled during active COVID-19. The CDR3 DNA sequence: TGCGCCAGCAGCTTGGAGGCGGGGGTAAACAATGAGCAGTTCTTC. The encoded protein is CASSLEAGVNNEQFF.